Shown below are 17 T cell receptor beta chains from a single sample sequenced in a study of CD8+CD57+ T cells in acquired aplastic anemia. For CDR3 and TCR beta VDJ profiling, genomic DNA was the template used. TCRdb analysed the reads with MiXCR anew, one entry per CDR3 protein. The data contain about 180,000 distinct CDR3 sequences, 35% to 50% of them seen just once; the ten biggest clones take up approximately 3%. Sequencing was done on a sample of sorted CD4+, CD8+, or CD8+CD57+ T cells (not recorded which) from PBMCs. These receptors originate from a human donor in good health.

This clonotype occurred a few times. The CDR3 region has the DNA TGTGCCAGCAGTTTATGGGTCACAGATACGCAGTATTTT. This encodes CASSLWVTDTQYF. The chain joins TRBV27 to TRBJ2-3; D gene ambiguous. Trimming stripped 1 base from V and 2 bases from J, with 4 bases between. Germline CDR1 MNHEY, CDR2 SMNVEV (reference sequence). The CDR3 runs to 13 residues.

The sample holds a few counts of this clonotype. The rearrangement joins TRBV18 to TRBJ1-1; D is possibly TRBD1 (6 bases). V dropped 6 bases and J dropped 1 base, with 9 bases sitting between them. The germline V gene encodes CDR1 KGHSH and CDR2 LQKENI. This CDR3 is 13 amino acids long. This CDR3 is CASSGQKNTEAFF. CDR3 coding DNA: TGTGCCAGCTCCGGACAGAAGAACACTGAAGCTTTCTTT.

CDR3 sequence: CATSDGPTLNYGYTF. The CDR3 nucleotides are TGTGCCACCAGTGATGGGCCGACACTGAACTATGGCTACACCTTC. The chain uses TRBV24-1 and TRBJ1-2; D ambiguous. The CDR3 length is 15 residues. V was trimmed by 3 bases and J by 2 bases, leaving 12 bases between them. Per the germline V gene, CDR1 is KGHDR and CDR2 is SFDVKD.

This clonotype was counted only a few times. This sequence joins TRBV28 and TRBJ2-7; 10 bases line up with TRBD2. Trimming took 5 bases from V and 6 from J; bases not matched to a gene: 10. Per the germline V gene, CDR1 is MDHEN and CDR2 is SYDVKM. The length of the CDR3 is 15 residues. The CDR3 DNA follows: TGTGCCAGCAGTCCCATAGCGGGAGGTTCCGCCGAGCAGTACTTC. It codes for CASSPIAGGSAEQYF.

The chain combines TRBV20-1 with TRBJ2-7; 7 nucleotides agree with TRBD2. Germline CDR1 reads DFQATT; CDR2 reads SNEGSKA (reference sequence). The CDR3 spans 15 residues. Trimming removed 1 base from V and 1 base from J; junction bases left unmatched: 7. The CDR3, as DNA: TGCAGTGCTAGAGCATTGCGGGGGAGATCCTACGAGCAGTACTTC. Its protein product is CSARALRGRSYEQYF.

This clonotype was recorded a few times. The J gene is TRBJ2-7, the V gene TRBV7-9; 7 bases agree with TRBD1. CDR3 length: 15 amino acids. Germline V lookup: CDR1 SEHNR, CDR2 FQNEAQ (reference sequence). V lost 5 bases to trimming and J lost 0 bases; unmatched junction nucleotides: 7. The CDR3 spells CASSRDRASSYEQYF. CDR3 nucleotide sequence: TGTGCCAGCAGCCGCGACAGGGCTAGCTCCTACGAGCAGTACTTC.

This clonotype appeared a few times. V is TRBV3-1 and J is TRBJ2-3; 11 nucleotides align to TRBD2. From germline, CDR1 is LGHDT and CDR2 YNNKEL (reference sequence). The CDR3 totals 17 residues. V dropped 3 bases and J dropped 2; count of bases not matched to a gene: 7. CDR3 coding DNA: TGTGCCAGCAGCCAGCAACTGACTAGCGGGACCACAGATACGCAGTATTTT. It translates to CASSQQLTSGTTDTQYF.

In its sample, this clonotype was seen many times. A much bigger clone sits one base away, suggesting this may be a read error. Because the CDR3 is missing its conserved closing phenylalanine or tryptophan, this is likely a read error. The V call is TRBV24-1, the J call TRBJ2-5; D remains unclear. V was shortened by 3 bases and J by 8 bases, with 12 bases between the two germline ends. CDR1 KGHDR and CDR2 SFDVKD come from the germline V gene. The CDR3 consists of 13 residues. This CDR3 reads CATSDTPWQTQYL. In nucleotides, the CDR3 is TGTGCCACCAGTGATACCCCGTGGCAAACCCAGTACCTC.

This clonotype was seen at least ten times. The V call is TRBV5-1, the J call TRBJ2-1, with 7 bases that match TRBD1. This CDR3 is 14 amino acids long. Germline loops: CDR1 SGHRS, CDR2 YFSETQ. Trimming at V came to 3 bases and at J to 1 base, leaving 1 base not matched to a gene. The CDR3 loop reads CASSWGQSYNEQFF. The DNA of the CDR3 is TGCGCCAGCAGCTGGGGACAGTCCTACAATGAGCAGTTCTTC.

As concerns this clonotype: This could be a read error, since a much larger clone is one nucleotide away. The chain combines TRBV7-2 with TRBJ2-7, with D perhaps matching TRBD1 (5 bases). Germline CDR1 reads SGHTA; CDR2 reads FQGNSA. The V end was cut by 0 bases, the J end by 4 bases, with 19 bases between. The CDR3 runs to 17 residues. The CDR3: CASSLAGSETALYEQYF. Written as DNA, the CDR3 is TGTGCCAGCAGCTTAGCGGGCTCCGAGACAGCCTTATACGAGCAGTACTTC.

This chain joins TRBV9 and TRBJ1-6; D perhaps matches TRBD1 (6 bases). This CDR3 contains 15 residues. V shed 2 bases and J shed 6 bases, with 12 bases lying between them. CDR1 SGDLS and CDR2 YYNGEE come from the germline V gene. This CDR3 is CASSVKQGGNSPLHF. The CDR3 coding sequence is TGTGCCAGCAGCGTCAAACAGGGTGGTAATTCACCCCTCCACTTT.

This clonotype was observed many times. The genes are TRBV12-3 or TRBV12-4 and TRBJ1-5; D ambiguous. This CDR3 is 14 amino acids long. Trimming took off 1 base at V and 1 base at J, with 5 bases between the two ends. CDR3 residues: CASSLGTSNQPQHF. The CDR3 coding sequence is TGTGCCAGCAGTTTAGGCACGAGCAATCAGCCCCAGCATTTT.

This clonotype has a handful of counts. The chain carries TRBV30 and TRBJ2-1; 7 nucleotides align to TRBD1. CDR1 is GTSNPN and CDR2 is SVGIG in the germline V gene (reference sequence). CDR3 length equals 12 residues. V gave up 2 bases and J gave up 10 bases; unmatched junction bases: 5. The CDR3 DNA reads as TGTGCCTGGAGTAGACAGGGACGGGAGCAGTTCTTC. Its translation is CAWSRQGREQFF.

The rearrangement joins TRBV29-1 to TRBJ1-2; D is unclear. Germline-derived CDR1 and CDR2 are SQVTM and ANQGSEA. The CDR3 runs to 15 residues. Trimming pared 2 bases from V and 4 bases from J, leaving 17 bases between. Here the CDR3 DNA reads TGCAGCGTTGAACGGCCAGTCCTGACCTCCTATGGCTACACCTTC. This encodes CSVERPVLTSYGYTF.

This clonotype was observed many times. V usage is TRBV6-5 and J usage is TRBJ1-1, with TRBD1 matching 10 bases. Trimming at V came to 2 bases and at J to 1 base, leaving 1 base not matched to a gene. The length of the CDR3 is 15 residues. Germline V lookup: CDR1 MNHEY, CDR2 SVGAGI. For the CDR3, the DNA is TGTGCCAGCAGTTACGACAGGGGGCAGAACACTGAAGCTTTCTTT. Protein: CASSYDRGQNTEAFF.

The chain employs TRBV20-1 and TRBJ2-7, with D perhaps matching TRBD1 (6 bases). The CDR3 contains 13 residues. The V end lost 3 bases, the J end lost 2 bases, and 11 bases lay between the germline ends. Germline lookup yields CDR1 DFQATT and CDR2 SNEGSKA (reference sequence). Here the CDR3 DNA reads TGCAGTGCTAGGGGGGACATTACCTACGAGCAGTACTTC. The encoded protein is CSARGDITYEQYF.

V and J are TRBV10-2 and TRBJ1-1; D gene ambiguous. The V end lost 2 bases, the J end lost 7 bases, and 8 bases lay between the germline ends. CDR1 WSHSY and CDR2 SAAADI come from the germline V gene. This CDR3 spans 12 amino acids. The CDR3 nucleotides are TGCGCCAGCAGTGAGGGAGGCAGTGAAGCTTTCTTT. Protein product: CASSEGGSEAFF.